This TCR beta chain was captured in a study of CD8 T cells in ankylosing spondylitis. This clonotype showed up many times. Its antigen is not known. General study findings and limits: Disease-linked clones bore a CD8+ phenotype, appearing relatively rarely in peripheral blood. Reports say disease-linked clones showed up significantly more in matched ankylosing spondylitis synovial fluid. Roughly eight highly homologous variants made up a TCR beta motif that seemed to typify ankylosing spondylitis blood. Earlier studies detected some motif variants in reactive arthritis synovial fluid and blood.

Making use of molecular barcodes, quantitative 5'-RACE generated TCR beta libraries. TCRdb called the 5' RACE reads again in MiXCR, with one record for every CDR3 protein. The sample has under 250,000 distinct CDR3 sequences, 5.5% to 7.5% seen once. J lost 4 bases, V lost 0 bases, and 1 base had no gene match. The CDR3 contains 16 residues. CDR1 is MNHEY, CDR2 SVGEGT, per germline. The J gene is TRBJ2-1, the V gene TRBV6-2 or TRBV6-3, with 12 bases lining up with TRBD2. This receptor was obtained from a male donor with ankylosing spondylitis. The material sequenced was blood, either unsorted or a sorted T cell fraction (not recorded which). The CDR3: CASSYSTSGGYNEQFF. The CDR3 coding sequence is TGTGCCAGCAGTTACTCGACTAGCGGGGGTTACAATGAGCAGTTCTTC.